The 14 T cell receptor beta chains below were found in one sample sequenced in a study of blood T cell repertoires in COVID-19. Libraries were prepared by immunoSEQ multiplex PCR; TCRdb keeps only in-frame clonotypes and omits some of them. Of 150,000 to 200,000 clones listed, roughly 74% are singletons. Sequencing was performed on peripheral blood. These receptors were taken from a woman of 80 years or more with acute or convalescent COVID-19.

CDR3 DNA sequence: TGTGCCAGCAGTTACCCGACGGGAAATGAAAAACTGTTTTTT. This gives the protein CASSYPTGNEKLFF. This chain connects TRBV6-6 to TRBJ1-4; D not certain. Per germline, CDR1 MNHNY and CDR2 SVGAGI (reference sequence). Trimming pared 2 bases from V and 5 bases from J, leaving 9 bases between. There are 14 residues in the CDR3.

This clone was seen repeatedly, ten times or more. The chain links TRBV11-2 to TRBJ1-2, with a tentative D call TRBD1 (6 bases). The CDR3 is 13 residues long. CDR1 and CDR2 from the germline V gene are SGHAT and FQNNGV. V was clipped by 5 bases and J by 3 bases, with 10 bases between them. CDR3 DNA: TGTGCCAGCAGCCCGGGGACATACTATGGCTACACCTTC. It translates to CASSPGTYYGYTF.

This chain joins TRBV29-1 and TRBJ2-7; 7 bases map to TRBD1. CDR1 SQVTM and CDR2 ANQGSEA come from the germline V gene. This CDR3 has 12 amino acids. The V and J ends lost 3 bases and 4 bases, in that order; junction bases with no gene match: 3. As DNA, the CDR3 is TGCAGCGTTGAGGGACAGCAATACGAGCAGTACTTC. Residues: CSVEGQQYEQYF.

CDR3 sequence: CAIKGTDYGYTF. In DNA form, the CDR3 reads TGTGCCATCAAAGGGACAGACTATGGCTACACCTTC. V and J are TRBV10-3 and TRBJ1-2; 7 nucleotides match TRBD1. J was trimmed by 3 bases and V by 7 bases; bases with no gene match: 2. Germline V lookup: CDR1 ENHRY, CDR2 SYGVKD. The CDR3 totals 12 residues.

The rearrangement links TRBV2 to TRBJ1-5; possibly TRBD1 for D (6 bases). This CDR3 comprises 14 residues. V was pared by 6 bases and J by 7 bases, with 16 bases between. The germline gives CDR1 SNHLY, CDR2 FYNNEI. The CDR3 DNA reads as TGTGCCAGCAGGTTCGAGACAGGTAGCCAGCCCCAGCATTTT. It encodes CASRFETGSQPQHF.

This chain uses TRBV28 with TRBJ2-1, with D possibly TRBD1 on 5 matching bases. Germline V gene lookup returns CDR1 MDHEN and CDR2 SYDVKM. The CDR3 runs to 15 residues. V lost 6 bases and J lost 8, with 20 bases in between. This CDR3 reads CASSPIRAPNDEQFF. The DNA of the CDR3 is TGTGCCAGCAGCCCTATCAGGGCCCCTAATGATGAGCAGTTCTTC.

V gene TRBV2 combines with J gene TRBJ1-3; a weak D match, TRBD1 (5 bases). This CDR3 has 16 amino acids. Germline V CDR1 and CDR2: SNHLY, FYNNEI. Trimming cost V 5 bases and J 0 bases, with 14 bases left between them. Here the CDR3 reads CASSNRQRLSGNTIYF. DNA of the CDR3: TGTGCCAGCAGTAATCGACAGAGACTCTCTGGAAACACCATATATTTT.

The V call is TRBV18, the J call TRBJ1-5; no firm D call. V shed 0 bases and J shed 8 bases, with 5 bases lying between them. Germline values: CDR1 KGHSH, CDR2 LQKENI. The CDR3 sequence is 12 residues long. The CDR3 DNA reads TGTGCCAGCTCACCACCCGGGGAGCCCCAGCATTTT. It encodes CASSPPGEPQHF.

V is TRBV11-2 and J is TRBJ1-5; TRBD1 matches 10 bases. J lost 5 bases, V lost 5 bases, and 3 bases had no gene match. The CDR3 sequence is 14 residues long. The germline gives CDR1 SGHAT, CDR2 FQNNGV. The CDR3, as DNA: TGTGCCAGCAGCCAGGGACAGGGGTATCAGCCCCAGCATTTT. Its protein is CASSQGQGYQPQHF.

The rearrangement links TRBV29-1 to TRBJ2-5; 7 bases are shared with TRBD1. With V trimmed by 4 bases and J by 5 bases, 10 bases remained unmatched. This CDR3 has 14 amino acids. Germline lookup yields CDR1 SQVTM and CDR2 ANQGSEA. In nucleotides, the CDR3 is TGCAGCGTTGTCAGCGTCAGGGGGTGGGAGACCCAGTACTTC. Protein product: CSVVSVRGWETQYF.

The chain is built from TRBV5-1 and TRBJ1-4; TRBD1 agrees at 11 bases. Trimming cost V 4 bases and J 7 bases; bases outside gene matches: 6. Germline V gene data show CDR1 as SGHRS and CDR2 as YFSETQ. This CDR3 has 15 amino acids. CDR3 nucleotides: TGCGCCAGCAGCGGGACAGGGGGTCGGGGTGAAAAACTGTTTTTT. It codes for CASSGTGGRGEKLFF.

This chain links TRBV6-5 with TRBJ2-2, with TRBD2 matching over 10 bases. Losses at the gene ends were 4 bases for V and 3 bases for J; bases not matched to a gene: 5. CDR1 and CDR2 (germline): MNHEY, SVGAGI. The CDR3 consists of 16 residues. In DNA, the CDR3 is TGTGCCAGCAGTTCGAGACTAGCGGGTTACACCGGGGAGCTGTTTTTT. This translates into CASSSRLAGYTGELFF.

This clone has a handful of counts. V and J are TRBV14 and TRBJ1-2, with 9 nucleotides matching TRBD1. The junction had 10 bases not matched to a gene; V was cut back by 4 bases and J by 7 bases. Per germline, CDR1 SGHDN and CDR2 FVKESK. The CDR3 loop spans 15 amino acids. CDR3 nucleotide sequence: TGTGCCAGCAGCCGCCAACAGGGGGCCAGGAGTGGCTACACCTTC. It specifies CASSRQQGARSGYTF. The complete variable domain, with remaining parts taken from reference TRBV14 and TRBJ1-2, reads EAGVTQFPSHSVIEKGQTVTLRCDPISGHDNLYWYRRVMGKEIKFLLHFVKESKQDESGMPNNRFLAERTGGTYSTLKVQPAELEDSGVYFCASSRQQGARSGYTFGSGTRLTVV.

This clone was observed many times. The chain uses TRBV5-1 and TRBJ1-2; D is uncertain. The germline gives CDR1 SGHRS, CDR2 YFSETQ. The CDR3 totals 14 residues. With 1 base removed from V and 4 bases from J, the gap between germline ends came to 11 bases. CDR3 loop: CASSLTAGSYGYTF. The CDR3 DNA is TGCGCCAGCAGCTTGACGGCAGGCTCCTATGGCTACACCTTC.